This T cell receptor beta chain was obtained from a study of CD8+CD57+ T cells in acquired aplastic anemia. Across the study: Healthy-donor CD4+ cells averaged about 9.8 million reads.

General study findings and limits: Common to patients and controls were twenty-nine CD8+ CDR3 sequences.

Points on this clonotype: Its cognate antigen is unknown.

Template material for TCR beta VDJ and CDR3 profiling consisted of genomic DNA. TCRdb re-called the reads with MiXCR, one entry per CDR3 protein. This repertoire shows 130,000 or so distinct CDR3 sequences, more than 35% found once; its top ten account for 8% to 9%. This sequence was found in a human donor in good health, serving as a control. The sequenced sample was sorted CD4+, CD8+, or CD8+CD57+ T cells (not recorded which) from PBMCs.

CDR3 sequence reads: CASSLVKSSYNEQFF. CDR3 nucleotide sequence: TGTGCCAGCAGCTTAGTCAAGAGCTCCTACAATGAGCAGTTCTTC. The chain joins TRBV19 to TRBJ2-1; D gene ambiguous. CDR3 size: 15 residues. The V end was cut by 9 bases, the J end by 0 bases, with 15 bases between. The V gene's germline CDR1 is LNHDA and CDR2 SQIVND (reference sequence).